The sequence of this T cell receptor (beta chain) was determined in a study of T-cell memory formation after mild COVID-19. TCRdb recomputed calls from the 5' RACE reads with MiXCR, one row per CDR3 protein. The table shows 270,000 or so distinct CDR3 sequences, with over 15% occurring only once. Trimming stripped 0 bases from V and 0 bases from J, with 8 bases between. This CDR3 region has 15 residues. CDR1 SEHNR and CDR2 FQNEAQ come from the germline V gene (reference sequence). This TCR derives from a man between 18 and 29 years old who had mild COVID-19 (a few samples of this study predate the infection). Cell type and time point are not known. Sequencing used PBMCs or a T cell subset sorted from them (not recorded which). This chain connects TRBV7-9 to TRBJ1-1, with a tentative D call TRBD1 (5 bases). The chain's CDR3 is CASSLADRLNTEAFF. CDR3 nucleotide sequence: TGTGCCAGCAGCTTAGCTGACAGACTGAACACTGAAGCTTTCTTT.